Following are 19 T cell receptor beta chains from one sample sequenced in a study of blood T cell repertoires in COVID-19. Some clones are missing from TCRdb's copy, which holds only in-frame ones; the method was immunoSEQ multiplex PCR. Of about 500,000 clones in the sample, around 87% are singletons; the top ten hold roughly 0.72%. The sequencing sample was made of PBMCs or T cells enriched from blood (not recorded which). Receptor source: a woman aged 18-29 years who had recovered from COVID-19.

The CDR3 sequence: CASSQRVGQPQHF. CDR3 sequence (DNA): TGTGCCAGCAGCCAACGGGTTGGCCAGCCCCAGCATTTT. The chain joins TRBV3-1 (or the pseudogene TRBV3-2) to TRBJ1-5; no clear D gene. V was shortened by 2 bases and J by 7 bases, with 9 bases between the two germline ends. CDR1 and CDR2 (germline): LGHDT, YNNKEL (reference sequence). There are 13 residues in the CDR3.

V is TRBV5-4 and J is TRBJ2-5, with 8 bases identical to TRBD2. CDR1 is SGHNT and CDR2 is YYREEE in the germline V gene (reference sequence). J gave up 1 base and V 0 bases, and 5 bases lay outside the gene matches. The CDR3 extends over 16 amino acids. The CDR3 protein is CASSLDRAGAQETQYF. The CDR3 DNA sequence: TGTGCCAGCAGCTTGGATCGAGCGGGGGCCCAAGAGACCCAGTACTTC.

There are a few counts of this clone. The chain employs TRBV3-1 (or the pseudogene TRBV3-2) and TRBJ1-2, with unresolved D. The germline V and J ends were trimmed by 2 bases and 4 bases, with 11 bases remaining between them. The CDR3 sequence is 14 residues long. CDR1 is LGHDT, CDR2 YNNKEL, per germline (reference sequence). In nucleotides, the CDR3 is TGTGCCAGCAGCCAATTAGGAGATAGCTATGGCTACACCTTC. Amino acid sequence: CASSQLGDSYGYTF.

The chain uses TRBV5-1 and TRBJ2-3; 11 nucleotides agree with TRBD2. The V segment lost 0 bases and the J segment 4 bases; nucleotides outside the gene matches: 4. The V gene's germline CDR1 is SGHRS and CDR2 YFSETQ. The CDR3 is 16 amino acids. The CDR3 nucleotides read TGCGCCAGCAGCTTGGTTAGCGGGGGGGCCTCAGATACGCAGTATTTT. Translation: CASSLVSGGASDTQYF.

The chain is built from TRBV6-2 or TRBV6-3 and TRBJ2-5; TRBD2 matches at 10 bases. This CDR3 has 15 amino acids. Germline CDR1 and CDR2: MNHEY and SVGEGT. Trimming took 4 bases from V and 3 from J; bases not matched to a gene: 5. CDR3 loop: CASSSLAGAEETQYF. The DNA of the CDR3 is TGTGCCAGCAGTTCCCTAGCGGGGGCTGAAGAGACCCAGTACTTC.

The chain is built from TRBV19 and TRBJ1-1; D is ambiguous. The CDR3 consists of 13 residues. The germline V gene has CDR1 LNHDA and CDR2 SQIVND (reference sequence). Trimming pared 6 bases from V and 1 base from J, leaving 9 bases between. CDR3 nucleotide sequence: TGTGCCAGTAGAGGCAGGCCGAACACTGAAGCTTTCTTT. Translation: CASRGRPNTEAFF.

As concerns this clone: Other DNA sequences in this sample translate to the same CDR3. This rearrangement joins TRBV9 to TRBJ2-3, with a tentative D call TRBD2 (5 bases). V lost 0 bases and J lost 0, with 11 bases in between. Per the germline V gene, CDR1 is SGDLS and CDR2 is YYNGEE. The CDR3 contains 16 residues. The CDR3 spells CASSVVGGTSTDTQYF. In nucleotides, the CDR3 is TGTGCCAGCAGCGTAGTTGGAGGTACTAGCACAGATACGCAGTATTTT. The full variable domain, rest sourced from reference TRBV9 and TRBJ2-3, is DSGVTQTPKHLITATGQRVTLRCSPRSGDLSVYWYQQSLDQGLQFLIQYYNGEERAKGNILERFSAQQFPDLHSELNLSSLELGDSALYFCASSVVGGTSTDTQYFGPGTRLTVL.

This chain links TRBV27 with TRBJ1-5; possibly TRBD1 for D (5 bases). Trimming took off 8 bases at V and 4 bases at J, with 9 bases between the two ends. CDR3 length: 12 amino acids. Germline V gene data show CDR1 as MNHEY and CDR2 as SMNVEV (reference sequence). CDR3 sequence reads: CASGGGNQPQHF. The CDR3 DNA follows: TGTGCCAGCGGGGGGGGAAATCAGCCCCAGCATTTT.

About this clone itself: Different DNA sequences within this sample yield the same CDR3. The V and J genes are TRBV18 and TRBJ1-3; 7 bases align to TRBD1. The junction had 5 bases not matched to a gene; V was cut back by 2 bases and J by 4 bases. The CDR3 has 15 residues. Germline V gene lookup returns CDR1 KGHSH and CDR2 LQKENI. This CDR3 reads CASSPDRVEGNTIYF. For the CDR3, the DNA is TGTGCCAGCTCACCAGACAGGGTTGAAGGAAACACCATATATTTT.

This clone occurred a few times. The chain employs TRBV4-1 and TRBJ1-2; perhaps TRBD1 as D (6 bases). Germline CDR1 is MGHRA and CDR2 is YSYEKL. V lost 0 bases to trimming and J lost 7 bases, with 9 bases between them. CDR3 length: 13 amino acids. This CDR3 reads CASSQETGSGYTF. Written as DNA, the CDR3 is TGCGCCAGCAGCCAAGAAACAGGGAGTGGCTACACCTTC.

This chain links TRBV12-5 with TRBJ2-2; weak D call: TRBD1 (5 bases). Per the germline V gene, CDR1 is LGHNT and CDR2 is FRNRAP. This CDR3 spans 15 amino acids. The V and J ends lost 6 bases and 5 bases respectively, with 16 bases between them. CDR3 coding DNA: TGTGCTAGTGGGCCCGGACACCCGGCGACCGGGGAGCTGTTTTTT. Protein: CASGPGHPATGELFF.

The gene calls are TRBV13 and TRBJ2-1; 7 bases are a match to TRBD1. Germline V lookup: CDR1 PRHDT, CDR2 FYEKMQ (reference sequence). V lost 3 bases to trimming and J lost 9 bases; unmatched junction nucleotides: 8. The CDR3 covers 14 residues. The CDR3 bases are TGTGCCAGCAGCTTCTCGACAGGGTATGGTGAGCAGTTCTTC. Its protein is CASSFSTGYGEQFF.

This chain links TRBV28 with TRBJ1-6; 9 bases are a match to TRBD1. The germline V gene encodes CDR1 MDHEN and CDR2 SYDVKM. The trim removed 7 bases at V and 4 bases at J, leaving 5 bases unmatched. The CDR3 is made up of 15 amino acids. This CDR3 reads CASTGTGMYNSPLHF. In nucleotides, the CDR3 is TGTGCCAGCACCGGGACAGGGATGTATAATTCACCCCTCCACTTT.

This rearrangement joins TRBV18 to TRBJ2-6; 7 positions match TRBD1. CDR3 length: 17 amino acids. J lost 0 bases, V lost 6 bases, and 8 bases had no gene match. Germline V lookup: CDR1 KGHSH, CDR2 LQKENI. CDR3 sequence: CASSRDSFVSGANVLTF. CDR3 DNA: TGTGCCAGCTCCCGGGACAGTTTTGTCTCTGGGGCCAACGTCCTGACTTTC.

The V gene is TRBV6-6, the J gene TRBJ1-3; D is unclear. The CDR3 spans 15 residues. CDR1 and CDR2 (germline): MNHNY, SVGAGI (reference sequence). Trimming took 1 base from V and 4 from J, leaving 11 bases between them. CDR3 coding DNA: TGTGCCAGCAGTTACTATCGCGGAGCCGGAAACACCATATATTTT. Amino acids: CASSYYRGAGNTIYF.

The chain recombines TRBV27 with TRBJ1-5; TRBD1 is a possible D gene (5 bases). Trimming removed 3 bases at V and 3 bases at J, with 9 bases between. The CDR3 runs 14 residues. Germline values: CDR1 MNHEY, CDR2 SMNVEV (reference sequence). CDR3 region: CASSFGGINQPQHF. The CDR3 coding sequence is TGTGCCAGCAGTTTCGGGGGTATCAATCAGCCCCAGCATTTT.

The V gene is TRBV5-6, the J gene TRBJ1-5; D may be TRBD1 (6 bases). The CDR3 loop spans 12 amino acids. V lost 3 bases and J 11 bases, leaving 12 bases between the germline ends. CDR1 is SGHDT and CDR2 is YYEEEE in the germline V gene. The chain's CDR3 is CASSYEQGTQHF. In DNA, the CDR3 is TGTGCCAGCAGCTACGAACAGGGTACCCAGCATTTT.

This clone was seen a handful of times. The V and J genes are TRBV5-1 and TRBJ1-4; D possibly corresponds to TRBD1 (6 bases). Germline loops: CDR1 SGHRS, CDR2 YFSETQ. V was trimmed by 5 bases and J by 5 bases, leaving 19 bases between them. The CDR3 contains 16 residues. The CDR3 here is CASRGQSYRDNEKLFF. The CDR3 DNA sequence: TGCGCCAGCAGAGGACAGAGTTACCGTGACAATGAAAAACTGTTTTTT.

The genes are TRBV24-1 and TRBJ2-3; a possible D gene is TRBD2 (8 bases). This CDR3 comprises 17 residues. CDR1 is KGHDR, CDR2 SFDVKD, per germline. V was pared by 5 bases and J by 5 bases, with 22 bases between. CDR3 sequence (DNA): TGTGCCACCAGTGCCCTTCTTGGGACAGCGGGAGAAGATACGCAGTATTTT. The encoded protein is CATSALLGTAGEDTQYF.